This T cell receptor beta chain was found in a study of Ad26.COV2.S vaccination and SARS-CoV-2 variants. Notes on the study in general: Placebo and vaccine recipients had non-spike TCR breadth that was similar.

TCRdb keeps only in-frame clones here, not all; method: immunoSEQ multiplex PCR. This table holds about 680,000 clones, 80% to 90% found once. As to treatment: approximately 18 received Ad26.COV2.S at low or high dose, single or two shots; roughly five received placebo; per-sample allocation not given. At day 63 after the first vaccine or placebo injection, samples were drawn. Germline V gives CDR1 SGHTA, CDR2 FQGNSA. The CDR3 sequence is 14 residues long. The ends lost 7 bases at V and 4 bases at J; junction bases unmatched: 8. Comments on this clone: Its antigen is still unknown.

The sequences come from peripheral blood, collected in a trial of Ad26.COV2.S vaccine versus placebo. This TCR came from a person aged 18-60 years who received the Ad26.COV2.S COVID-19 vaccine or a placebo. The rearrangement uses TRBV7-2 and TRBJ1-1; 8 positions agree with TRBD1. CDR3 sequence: CASTVLQGVTEAFF. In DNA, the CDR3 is TGTGCCAGCACGGTCCTACAGGGGGTCACTGAAGCTTTCTTT.